Listed below are T cell receptor beta chains from one sample, sequenced in a study of regulatory T cells in long-lasting Graves disease. From the multiplex PCR reads, TCRdb called clonotypes with MiXCR, one entry per CDR3 protein. The sample has approximately 350,000 distinct CDR3 sequences; roughly 16% are singletons. The sample also formed part of further work on T cells in Graves' hyperthyroidism and ophthalmopathy.

This specimen consisted of peripheral blood mononuclear cells (PBMCs), obtained at new diagnosis, from a patient treated with antithyroid drugs. The receptor set was obtained from a woman between 18 and 29 years old with Graves disease. The CDR3 runs from the conserved cysteine through the conserved F or W. A D gene is named only where the DNA matches it firmly. The size of a clone is reported for some rows only, either as once, few or many, or as a class for expanded clones.

-	15	TRBV11-2	-	TRBJ2-3	CASSFEGVSTDTQYF	TGTGCCAGCAGCTTCGAAGGGGTTAGCACAGATACGCAGTATTTT
-	14	TRBV3-1	many	TRBJ1-4	CASSLRTGYEKLFF	TGTGCCAGCAGTCTCAGGACGGGATATGAAAAACTGTTTTTT
-	15	TRBV6-1	many	TRBJ2-1	CASSDIPGGDNEQFF	TGTGCCAGCAGTGATATACCAGGTGGGGACAATGAGCAGTTCTTC
-	14	TRBV18	many	TRBJ1-6	CASSTGQRGSPLHF	TGTGCCAGCTCAACGGGACAAAGGGGTTCACCCCTCCACTTT
TRBD1	14	TRBV10-3	many	TRBJ2-7	CATLKGQGADEQYF	TGTGCCACCCTTAAGGGACAGGGGGCCGACGAGCAGTACTTC
-	11	TRBV20-1	many	TRBJ2-7	CSATREYEQYF	TGCAGTGCTACCCGGGAGTACGAGCAGTACTTC
-	13	TRBV30	many	TRBJ1-1	CASIKPGDTEAFF	TGTGCCTCTATAAAGCCCGGGGACACTGAAGCTTTCTTT
-	13	TRBV11-2	-	TRBJ1-1	CVSSYRENTEAFF	TGTGTCAGCAGCTACCGGGAGAACACTGAAGCTTTCTTT
TRBD1	15	TRBV6-2/TRBV6-3	few	TRBJ2-5	CASRKDRVGQETQYF	TGTGCCAGCAGGAAGGACAGGGTAGGACAAGAGACCCAGTACTTC
TRBD2	13	TRBV29-1	-	TRBJ2-2	CSLRTSGSGELFF	TGCAGCCTCCGGACTAGCGGGAGTGGGGAGCTGTTTTTT
TRBD2	15	TRBV6-2/TRBV6-3	many	TRBJ2-3	CASMSGRQNRDTQYF	TGTGCCAGCATGAGCGGGAGACAGAATAGGGATACGCAGTATTTT
-	15	TRBV28	many	TRBJ1-6	CASRPGSGALPPLHF	TGTGCCAGCAGGCCCGGGTCCGGCGCGCTTCCACCCCTCCACTTT
-	13	TRBV28	many	TRBJ1-2	CASSSHSPGGYTF	TGTGCCAGCAGTTCTCACAGTCCTGGGGGCTACACCTTC
-	13	TRBV20-1	-	TRBJ2-2	CSAKDQNTGELFF	TGCAGTGCTAAGGACCAAAACACCGGGGAGCTGTTTTTT
TRBD2	15	TRBV20-1	many	TRBJ2-1	CSATPGTSGRPEQFF	TGCAGTGCTACGCCGGGGACTAGCGGGAGACCTGAGCAGTTCTTC
-	18	TRBV2	few	TRBJ1-1	CASSPVMRGLGIDTEAFF	TGTGCCAGCAGCCCAGTAATGAGGGGACTGGGGATCGACACTGAAGCTTTCTTT
-	13	TRBV10-3	many	TRBJ2-5	CAISKQGRETQYF	TGTGCCATCAGTAAACAGGGTAGAGAGACCCAGTACTTC
-	15	TRBV3-1	many	TRBJ1-5	CASSQPRQPGVPQHF	TGTGCCAGCAGCCAGCCGCGACAGCCCGGTGTTCCCCAGCATTTT
TRBD2	14	TRBV29-1	-	TRBJ2-3	CSVATGGQGDTQYF	TGCAGCGTTGCCACGGGAGGGCAGGGAGATACGCAGTATTTT
-	11	TRBV20-1	many	TRBJ1-1	CGWPGFTEAFF	TGCGGCTGGCCAGGGTTTACGGAAGCTTTCTTT
-	15	TRBV20-1	-	TRBJ1-5	CSARVLDRDNQPLHF	TGCAGTGCTAGAGTCTTGGACAGAGACAATCAGCCCCTGCATTTT
-	16	TRBV9	many	TRBJ2-3	CASSTRPSGSTDTQYF	TGTGCCAGCAGCACCCGCCCAAGCGGGAGCACAGATACGCAGTATTTT
TRBD2	15	TRBV7-2	many	TRBJ2-5	CASSSSGGAQETQYF	TGTGCCAGCAGCAGTTCGGGGGGGGCCCAGGAGACCCAGTACTTC
-	15	TRBV12-3/TRBV12-4	many	TRBJ1-5	CASNLEGLGNQPQHF	TGTGCCAGCAATCTCGAGGGGCTTGGCAATCAGCCCCAGCATTTT
TRBD2	14	TRBV7-2	many	TRBJ2-1	CASSGTSGRYEQFF	TGTGCCAGCAGCGGGACTAGCGGGAGGTATGAGCAGTTCTTC
TRBD1	16	TRBV7-3	-	TRBJ2-4	CASSGDRGPNGNIQYF	TGTGCCAGCAGCGGGGACAGGGGTCCAAATGGAAACATTCAGTACTTC
TRBD1	16	TRBV2	-	TRBJ1-2	CASRPLGTGENYGYTF	TGTGCCAGCAGGCCACTCGGGACAGGGGAAAACTATGGCTACACCTTC
-	12	TRBV6-2/TRBV6-3	few	TRBJ1-1	CASSCYTTEAFF	TGTGCCAGCAGTTGTTACACCACTGAAGCTTTCTTT
-	18	TRBV6-1	many	TRBJ2-7	CASKSFRVLQKTSYEQYF	TGTGCCAGCAAGTCCTTTCGGGTCCTGCAAAAAACGTCCTACGAGCAGTACTTC
TRBD2	16	TRBV4-1	few	TRBJ2-2	CASSQVFGGMAGELFF	TGCGCCAGCAGCCAAGTATTCGGGGGGATGGCCGGGGAGCTGTTTTTT
-	15	TRBV29-1	few	TRBJ2-1	CSVVGTRSSYNEQFF	TGCAGCGTTGTAGGGACTCGCAGCTCCTACAATGAGCAGTTCTTC
-	14	TRBV20-1	many	TRBJ2-2	CSAVDSGATGELFF	TGCAGTGCGGTGGACAGCGGGGCCACCGGGGAGCTGTTTTTT
-	15	TRBV7-3	many	TRBJ2-2	CASSASGDVTGELFF	TGTGCCAGCAGTGCCTCGGGGGATGTCACCGGGGAGCTGTTTTTT
TRBD2	15	TRBV9	many	TRBJ2-3	CASSVGGGSTDTQYF	TGTGCCAGCAGCGTAGGGGGAGGGAGCACAGATACGCAGTATTTT
-	14	TRBV20-1	few	TRBJ1-1	CSASSLGQNTEAFF	TGCAGTGCTAGTTCACTGGGGCAGAACACTGAAGCTTTCTTT
TRBD2	16	TRBV7-9	few	TRBJ2-2	CASSFNSGENTGELFF	TGTGCCAGCAGCTTCAATAGCGGGGAGAACACCGGGGAGCTGTTTTTT
-	16	TRBV5-1	many	TRBJ2-1	CASSLDSLSSYNEQFF	TGCGCCAGCAGCTTGGACTCGCTAAGCTCCTACAATGAGCAGTTCTTC
-	14	TRBV12-3/TRBV12-4	many	TRBJ1-1	CASSFGQGITEAFF	TGTGCCAGCAGTTTTGGTCAGGGGATCACTGAAGCTTTCTTT
TRBD2	14	TRBV18	many	TRBJ2-1	CASSPASGRNEQFF	TGTGCCAGCTCCCCGGCTAGCGGGAGAAATGAGCAGTTCTTC
TRBD2	14	TRBV6-2/TRBV6-3	-	TRBJ2-4	CASLAGGGKNIQYF	TGTGCCAGTCTGGCGGGAGGGGGCAAAAACATTCAGTACTTC
-	15	TRBV5-1	many	TRBJ1-2	CASSLSTSVHYGYTF	TGCGCCAGCAGCTTGTCCACGTCAGTTCACTATGGCTACACCTTC
TRBD2	17	TRBV6-2/TRBV6-3	many	TRBJ2-3	CASSFGGDFIMADTQYF	TGTGCCAGCAGTTTTGGGGGGGATTTCATTATGGCAGATACGCAGTATTTT
-	12	TRBV28	many	TRBJ1-2	CASTSPGYGYTF	TGTGCCAGCACCTCCCCGGGGTATGGCTACACCTTC
TRBD1	13	TRBV28	few	TRBJ1-1	CASSLTQGAASFF	TGTGCCAGCAGTCTCACGCAGGGGGCGGCTTCTTTCTTT
TRBD2	18	TRBV7-9	many	TRBJ2-5	CASSLGSLSGAYQGTQYF	TGTGCCAGCAGCTTAGGAAGTTTGAGCGGGGCATACCAAGGGACCCAGTACTTC
-	11	TRBV12-3/TRBV12-4	many	TRBJ1-6	CASSFGSPLHF	TGTGCCAGCAGTTTCGGGTCACCCCTCCACTTT
-	13	TRBV6-2/TRBV6-3	many	TRBJ1-5	CASSYQGSQPQHF	TGTGCCAGCAGTTATCAGGGGTCTCAGCCCCAGCATTTT
TRBD2	17	TRBV9	many	TRBJ2-3	CASSPSRGGWTTDTQYF	TGTGCCAGCAGCCCCAGCCGGGGGGGGTGGACCACAGATACGCAGTATTTT
TRBD1	15	TRBV4-2	many	TRBJ2-7	CASSQAGGDSYEQYF	TGTGCCAGCAGCCAAGCAGGGGGAGACTCCTACGAGCAGTACTTC